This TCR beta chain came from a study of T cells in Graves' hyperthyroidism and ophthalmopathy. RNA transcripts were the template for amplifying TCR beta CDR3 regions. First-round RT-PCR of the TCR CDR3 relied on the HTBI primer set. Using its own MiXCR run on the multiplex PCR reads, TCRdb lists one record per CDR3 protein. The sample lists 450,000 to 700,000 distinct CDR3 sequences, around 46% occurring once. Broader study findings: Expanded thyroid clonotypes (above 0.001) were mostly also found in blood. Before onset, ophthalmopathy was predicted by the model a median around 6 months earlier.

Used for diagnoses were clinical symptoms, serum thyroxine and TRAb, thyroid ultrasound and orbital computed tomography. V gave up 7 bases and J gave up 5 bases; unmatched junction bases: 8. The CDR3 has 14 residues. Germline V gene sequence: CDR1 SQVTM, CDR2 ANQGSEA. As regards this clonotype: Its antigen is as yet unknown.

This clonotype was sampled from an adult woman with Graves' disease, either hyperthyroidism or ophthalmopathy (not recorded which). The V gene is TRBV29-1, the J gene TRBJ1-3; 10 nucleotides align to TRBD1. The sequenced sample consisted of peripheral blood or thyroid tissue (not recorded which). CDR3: CSAIRQGARNTIYF. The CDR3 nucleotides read TGCAGCGCCATCCGACAGGGGGCTAGAAACACCATATATTTT.